The 14 T cell receptor beta chains in this list originate from one sample, sequenced in a study of tissue T cells after allogeneic stem cell transplantation. Assay used: immunoSEQ multiplex PCR; TCRdb lists only in-frame clones, some missing. Among 5,500 to 7,000 clones listed, over 35% were seen once. Time point here: mouse harvest day 7 after allogeneic transplant. The graft held 10^6 splenic CD5+ T cells and 10^7 T-cell-depleted bone marrow cells. The source material was gut tissue. These receptors were obtained from a female BALB/c mouse given C57BL/6 T cells with graft-versus-host disease after an allogeneic hematopoietic cell transplant.

This clone has only a few counts. The gene symbols are mouse symbols. The read halts 1 residue ahead of the CDR3 end, with the missing end drawn from the germline J gene. The V call is TRBV16, the J call TRBJ2-7; possibly TRBD1 for D (6 bases). Germline lookup yields CDR1 SGHSA and CDR2 FRNQAP. Trimming stripped 4 bases from V and 4 bases from J, with 8 bases between. The CDR3 is made up of 12 amino acids. The sequenced part of the CDR3 DNA is TGTGCAAGCAGCTCGGGACAATATGAACAGTAC. As protein: CASSSGQYEQY. The whole CDR3 protein reads CASSSGQYEQYF.

As concerns this clone: The gene names given are mouse names. The read terminates 1 residue ahead of where the CDR3 ends, so the germline J gene completes it. This chain uses TRBV3 with TRBJ1-4, with D perhaps TRBD1 (6 bases). Germline lookup yields CDR1 SNHLY and CDR2 FYNGKV (reference sequence). V lost 3 bases to trimming and J lost 2 bases, with 7 bases between them. The CDR3 has 14 amino acids. The CDR3 protein is CASSLTGSNERLFF. Incomplete CDR3 DNA: TGTGCCAGCAGCTTGACAGGCTCCAACGAAAGATTATTT.

For this clone: Mouse names are used for the genes. The read halts 1 residue ahead of the CDR3 end, with the missing end drawn from the germline J gene. J is TRBJ2-7 and V is TRBV26, with 8 bases fitting TRBD2. Trimming at V came to 5 bases and at J to 0 bases, leaving 3 bases not matched to a gene. The germline gives CDR1 KGHPV, CDR2 FQNQEV (reference sequence). The CDR3 sequence is 14 residues long. The CDR3 DNA, read in part, is TGTGCCAGCAGTAAGACTGGGGACTCCTATGAACAGTAC. Amino acids: CASSKTGDSYEQY. The complete CDR3 protein is CASSKTGDSYEQYF.

As to this clone: The listed genes are named as in mouse. The CDR3 end is not reached by the read, which stops 1 residue before it; the germline J gene fills it in. V gene TRBV31 combines with J gene TRBJ2-5; 8 nucleotides match TRBD2. Germline loops: CDR1 GKSSPN, CDR2 SITVG. The CDR3 consists of 14 residues. Trimming removed 0 bases from V and 4 bases from J; junction bases left unmatched: 3. CDR3 DNA (partial): TGTGCCTGGAGTCTATGGACTGGGAAAGACACCCAGTAC. It codes for CAWSLWTGKDTQY. The whole CDR3 protein reads CAWSLWTGKDTQYF.

Remarks on this clone: Mouse gene names and germline throughout. The CDR3 DNA, read in part, is TGTGCAAGCAGCTCGACAGTTTCTGGAAATACGCTCTAT. Translating it yields CASSSTVSGNTLY. The whole CDR3 sequence reads CASSSTVSGNTLYF. The chain employs TRBV16 and TRBJ1-3; TRBD1 is a possible D gene (5 bases). The CDR3 goes on 1 residue after the read ends, and that part is filled in from the germline J gene. The V end was cut by 4 bases, the J end by 0 bases, with 7 bases between. The CDR3 contains 14 residues. CDR1 and CDR2 (germline): SGHSA, FRNQAP.

This clone turned up a few times. Gene names denote mouse genes. The read gets to within 1 residue of the CDR3 end, and the germline J gene fills in the rest. The genes are TRBV16 and TRBJ2-2, with TRBD2 matching over 11 bases. After removal of 3 bases from V and 0 bases from J, the junction contained 3 bases not matched to a gene. The germline V gene encodes CDR1 SGHSA and CDR2 FRNQAP. This CDR3 region has 17 residues. The chain's CDR3 is CASSFRLGGANTGQLYF. CDR3 bases read: TGTGCAAGCAGCTTCAGACTGGGGGGGGCAAACACCGGGCAGCTCTAC.

This clone has just a few counts. Gene and germline names: mouse. The read finishes 1 residue shy of the CDR3 end, and the germline J gene is used to complete it. The chain has TRBV26 and TRBJ2-3, with D possibly being TRBD1 (6 bases). The CDR3 covers 15 residues. V lost 3 bases and J 0 bases, leaving 10 bases between the germline ends. CDR1 KGHPV and CDR2 FQNQEV come from the germline V gene (reference sequence). CDR3: CASSLPGHSAETLYF. Partial CDR3 DNA: TGTGCCAGCAGTCTCCCGGGACATAGTGCAGAAACGCTGTAT.

Concerning this clone: The listed genes are named as in mouse. The read falls 1 residue short of the CDR3 end, and the missing part is taken from the germline J gene. The rearrangement joins TRBV13-2 to TRBJ2-5; 9 bases map to TRBD2. J gave up 7 bases and V 0 bases, and 6 bases lay outside the gene matches. The CDR3 has 15 residues. Germline CDR1 reads NNHNN; CDR2 reads SYGAGS (reference sequence). CDR3 sequence reads: CASGDAWGGGYTQYF. The CDR3 DNA, read in part, is TGTGCCAGCGGTGATGCGTGGGGGGGCGGATACACCCAGTAC.

This clone turned up a few times. Gene names refer to mouse genes. The CDR3 end is not reached by the read, which stops 1 residue before it; the germline J gene fills it in. The chain is built from TRBV15 and TRBJ2-7; perhaps TRBD1 as D (6 bases). V lost 5 bases and J 8 bases, leaving 13 bases between the germline ends. The CDR3 consists of 12 residues. Germline V gives CDR1 SGHND, CDR2 FRSKSL. The CDR3 loop reads CASSGDKGQQYF. Partial CDR3 DNA: TGTGCCAGCAGTGGGGACAAAGGGCAACAGTAC.

A remark on this clone: Gene names follow the mouse nomenclature. The read stops 1 residue short of the end of the CDR3; the missing end is completed from the germline J gene. The rearrangement joins TRBV12-2 to TRBJ2-5, with D tentatively TRBD1 or TRBD2 (6 bases each). The CDR3 contains 13 residues. Looked up from germline, CDR1 is SGHLS and CDR2 is HYDKME. The V and J ends lost 0 bases and 6 bases respectively, with 9 bases between them. The CDR3 protein is CASSLGGDDTQYF. CDR3 DNA (partial): TGTGCCAGCTCTCTCGGGGGCGATGACACCCAGTAC.

Notes on this clone: The genes are named according to mouse. Sequencing ends 1 residue short of the CDR3 end; the germline J gene provides the rest. This chain uses TRBV26 with TRBJ2-5, with unresolved D. The V gene lost 2 bases and the J gene lost 4 bases, with 7 bases spanning the gap. Looked up from germline, CDR1 is KGHPV and CDR2 is FQNQEV (reference sequence). This CDR3 has 13 residues. The CDR3 reads CASSLRHKDTQYF. CDR3 DNA, as far as it was read: TGTGCCAGCAGTCTGAGACATAAAGACACCCAGTAC. Filled out from reference TRBV26 and TRBJ2-5, the complete variable domain reads NSKVIQTPRYLVKGQGQKAKMRCIPEKGHPVVFWYQQNKNNEFKFLINFQNQEVLQQIDMTEKRFSAECPSNSPCSLEIQSSEAGDSALYLCASSLRHKDTQYFGPGTRLLVL.

This clone was counted a few times. Gene names denote mouse genes. The read gets to within 1 residue of the CDR3 end, and the germline J gene fills in the rest. The chain couples TRBV19 to TRBJ1-2; D may be TRBD1 (5 bases). CDR3 length: 13 amino acids. Germline CDR1 is FNHDT and CDR2 is SITEND (reference sequence). V was shortened by 5 bases and J by 0 bases, with 8 bases between the two germline ends. This CDR3 reads CASRDIANSDYTF. The covered CDR3 bases are TGTGCCAGCAGGGACATTGCAAACTCCGACTACACC.

Of note for this clone: Gene names and germline refer to mouse. The read ends 1 residue shy of where the CDR3 ends; the end is completed using the germline J gene. The chain joins TRBV24 to TRBJ1-4, with D maybe TRBD1 (6 bases). CDR1 KGHTA and CDR2 FRNEEI come from the germline V gene. V gave up 0 bases and J gave up 5 bases, with 10 bases separating them. The CDR3 spans 15 residues. The CDR3 sequence: CASSLYRTVNERLFF. CDR3 DNA (partial): TGTGCCAGCAGTCTGTATAGGACAGTAAACGAAAGATTATTT.

Details on this clone: Genes and germline are mouse. The observed sequence ends 1 residue before the CDR3 terminus, with the missing tail filled in from the germline J gene. The V call is TRBV16, the J call TRBJ1-2; D not resolved. Trimming pared 5 bases from V and 0 bases from J, leaving 10 bases between. The CDR3 has 14 amino acids. CDR1 SGHSA and CDR2 FRNQAP come from the germline V gene. CDR3 residues: CASSPSAANSDYTF. The DNA read from the CDR3 is TGTGCAAGCAGCCCCTCGGCAGCAAACTCCGACTACACC.